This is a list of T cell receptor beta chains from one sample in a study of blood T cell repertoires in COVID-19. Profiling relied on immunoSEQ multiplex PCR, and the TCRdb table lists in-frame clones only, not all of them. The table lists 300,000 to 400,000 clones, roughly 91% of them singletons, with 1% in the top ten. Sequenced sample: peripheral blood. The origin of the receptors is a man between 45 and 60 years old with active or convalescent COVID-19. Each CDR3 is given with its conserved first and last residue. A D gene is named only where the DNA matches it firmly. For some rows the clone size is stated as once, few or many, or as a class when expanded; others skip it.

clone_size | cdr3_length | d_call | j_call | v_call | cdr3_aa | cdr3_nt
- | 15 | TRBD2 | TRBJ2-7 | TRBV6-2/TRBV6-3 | CASSAGAGGPWEQYF | TGTGCCAGCAGTGCCGGAGCGGGGGGACCCTGGGAGCAGTACTTC
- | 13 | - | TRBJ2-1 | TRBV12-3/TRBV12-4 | CASSFSRDNEQFF | TGTGCCAGCAGTTTCTCCAGGGACAATGAGCAGTTCTTC
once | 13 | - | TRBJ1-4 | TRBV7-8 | CASSLDRTEKLFF | TGTGCCAGCAGCTTAGACAGGACTGAAAAACTGTTTTTT
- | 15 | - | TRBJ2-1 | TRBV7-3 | CASSLSGQKYNEQFF | TGTGCCAGCAGCCTGTCCGGACAGAAGTACAATGAGCAGTTCTTC
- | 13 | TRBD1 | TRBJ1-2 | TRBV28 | CASSPGQDYGYTF | TGTGCCAGCAGCCCGGGACAGGACTATGGCTACACCTTC
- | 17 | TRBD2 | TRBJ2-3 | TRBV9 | CASSTRGTSGLTDTQYF | TGTGCCAGCAGCACCAGAGGGACTAGCGGGCTCACAGATACGCAGTATTTT
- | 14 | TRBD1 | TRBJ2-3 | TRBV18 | CASSRQGYTDTQYF | TGTGCCAGCTCACGACAGGGTTACACAGATACGCAGTATTTT
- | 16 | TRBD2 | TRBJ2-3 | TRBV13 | CASSLDVGRLADTQYF | TGTGCCAGCAGCTTAGACGTCGGGAGGTTGGCAGATACGCAGTATTTT
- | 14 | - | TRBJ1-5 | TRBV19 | CASSIGNRNQPQHF | TGTGCCAGTAGTATCGGAAACAGAAATCAGCCCCAGCATTTT
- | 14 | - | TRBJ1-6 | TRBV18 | CASSPEAYNSPLHF | TGTGCCAGCTCACCAGAGGCTTATAATTCACCCCTCCACTTT
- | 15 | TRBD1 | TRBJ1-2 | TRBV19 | CASSPSTGFNYGYTF | TGTGCCAGTAGTCCCTCGACAGGGTTCAACTATGGCTACACCTTC
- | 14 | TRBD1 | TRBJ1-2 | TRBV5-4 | CASSVDRDSYGYTF | TGTGCCAGCAGCGTGGACAGGGACAGCTATGGCTACACCTTC
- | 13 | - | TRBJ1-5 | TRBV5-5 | CASSLSGYQPQHF | TGTGCCAGCAGCTTATCAGGGTATCAGCCCCAGCATTTT
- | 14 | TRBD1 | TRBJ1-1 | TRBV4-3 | CASSQLTGRTEAFF | TGCGCCAGCAGCCAGCTGACAGGGAGGACTGAAGCTTTCTTT
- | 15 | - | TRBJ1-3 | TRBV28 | CASTLGWGDGNTIYF | TGTGCCAGCACCCTAGGGTGGGGGGATGGAAACACCATATATTTT
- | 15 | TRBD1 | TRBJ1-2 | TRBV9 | CASSPDGQGAGGYTF | TGTGCCAGCAGCCCGGATGGACAGGGGGCGGGTGGCTACACCTTC
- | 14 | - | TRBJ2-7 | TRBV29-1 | CSVDLKGDGYEQYF | TGCAGCGTTGACCTCAAGGGAGACGGCTACGAGCAGTACTTC
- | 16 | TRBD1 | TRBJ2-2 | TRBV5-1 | CASSLGQGPSTGELFF | TGCGCCAGCAGCTTGGGACAGGGGCCATCCACCGGGGAGCTGTTTTTT
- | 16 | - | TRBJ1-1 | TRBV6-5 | CASSLGPTVWNTEAFF | TGTGCCAGCAGTTTGGGGCCGACAGTTTGGAACACTGAAGCTTTCTTT
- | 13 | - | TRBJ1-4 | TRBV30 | CAWSSHAREKLFF | TGTGCCTGGAGTTCACATGCCAGAGAAAAACTGTTTTTT